This T cell receptor beta chain was found in a study of blood T cell repertoires in COVID-19. Overall study: Italy, Spain and the United States were the sources of the convalescent and acute COVID-19 samples. T cells, B-cell-depleted T cells, or PBMCs supplied cDNA or gDNA.

In the original analysis: Using reference gene primer amplification, nucleated cell counts were estimated. Method: immunoSEQ multiplex PCR; TCRdb's copy keeps in-frame clones and lacks some. V, J and clone size reflect that table, while D and trimming were determined from the DNA. In the table there are roughly 120,000 clones, roughly 80% of which are singletons. CDR3 length equals 15 residues. With V trimmed by 0 bases and J by 5 bases, 2 bases remained unmatched. In germline, CDR1 is SGHRS, CDR2 YFSETQ. The sequencing input was peripheral blood. The chain links TRBV5-1 to TRBJ1-4, with TRBD1 matching 9 bases. The sequence was collected from a man aged 70-80 years with acute or convalescent COVID-19. The chain's CDR3 is CASSLAGTGNEKLFF. CDR3 DNA sequence: TGCGCCAGCAGCTTGGCGGGGACAGGGAATGAAAAACTGTTTTTT.